This T cell receptor (beta chain) was identified in a study of early T cells in non-severe SARS-CoV-2 infection. This clonotype has just a few counts. The CDR3 is 18 amino acids. V lost 0 bases and J lost 2; bases outside the gene matches: 10. Germline V gene sequence: CDR1 SEHNR, CDR2 FQNEAQ (reference sequence). TCRdb fed the 5' RACE reads into MiXCR, producing one record per CDR3 protein. The data contain approximately 83,000 distinct CDR3 sequences, about 14% of them seen just once; the ten biggest clones take up roughly 11%. This chain links TRBV7-9 with TRBJ1-3; 7 nucleotides agree with TRBD1. The specimen sequenced was whole blood. This TCR was recovered from an adult who was a healthcare worker with PCR-confirmed SARS-CoV-2 infection or an uninfected control (not recorded which). CDR3 protein: CASSLAGGRVRAGNTIYF. The CDR3, as DNA: TGTGCCAGCAGCTTAGCAGGGGGCCGGGTACGCGCTGGAAACACCATATATTTT.